This T cell receptor beta chain was captured in a study of cytomegalovirus exposure and HLA in healthy donors. Findings of the study overall: TCR sequences were mostly rare, though some public TCRs occurred in many donors. Follow-up analysis found HLA locus-dependent TCR association rates, highest for DRB1 and lowest for HLA-C.

PCR was performed using 60 Vbeta and 13 Jbeta primers. Sequencing was performed with immunoSEQ multiplex PCR; in TCRdb, only in-frame clones are kept and a portion is missing. Its listing shows some 83,000 clones. On this clone itself: Its specificity is unknown.

CDR3 length: 15 amino acids. The germline CDR1 and CDR2 sequences are KGHSH and LQKENI. V was trimmed by 3 bases and J by 1 base, leaving 7 bases between them. V is TRBV18 and J is TRBJ2-6; possibly TRBD1 for D (5 bases). The clonotype was recovered from a woman aged 25 to 39 in good health and CMV-seronegative. Sequencing was carried out using PBMCs. The CDR3 sequence is CASSPAGSGANVLTF. The CDR3 DNA is TGTGCCAGCTCACCGGCAGGGTCTGGGGCCAACGTCCTGACTTTC. Drawing the rest from reference TRBV18 and TRBJ2-6, the complete variable domain is NAGVMQNPRHLVRRRGQEARLRCSPMKGHSHVYWYRQLPEEGLKFMVYLQKENIIDESGMPKERFSAEFPKEGPSILRIQQVVRGDSAAYFCASSPAGSGANVLTFGAGSRLTVL.